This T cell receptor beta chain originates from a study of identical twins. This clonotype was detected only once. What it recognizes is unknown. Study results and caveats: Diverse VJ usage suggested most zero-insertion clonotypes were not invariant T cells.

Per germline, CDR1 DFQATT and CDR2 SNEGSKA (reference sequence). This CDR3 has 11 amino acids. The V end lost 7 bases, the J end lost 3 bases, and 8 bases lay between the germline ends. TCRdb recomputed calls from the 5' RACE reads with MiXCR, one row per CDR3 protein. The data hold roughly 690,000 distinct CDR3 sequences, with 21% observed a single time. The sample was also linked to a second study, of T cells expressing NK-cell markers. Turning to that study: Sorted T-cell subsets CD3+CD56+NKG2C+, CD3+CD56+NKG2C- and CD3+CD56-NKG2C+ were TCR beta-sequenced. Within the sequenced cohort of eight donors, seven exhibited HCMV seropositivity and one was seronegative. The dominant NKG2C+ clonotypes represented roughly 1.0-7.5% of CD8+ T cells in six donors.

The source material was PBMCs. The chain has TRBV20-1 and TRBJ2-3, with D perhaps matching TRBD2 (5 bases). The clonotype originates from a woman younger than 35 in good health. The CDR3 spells CSVLATDTQYF. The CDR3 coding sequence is TGCAGTGTTTTAGCGACAGATACGCAGTATTTT.